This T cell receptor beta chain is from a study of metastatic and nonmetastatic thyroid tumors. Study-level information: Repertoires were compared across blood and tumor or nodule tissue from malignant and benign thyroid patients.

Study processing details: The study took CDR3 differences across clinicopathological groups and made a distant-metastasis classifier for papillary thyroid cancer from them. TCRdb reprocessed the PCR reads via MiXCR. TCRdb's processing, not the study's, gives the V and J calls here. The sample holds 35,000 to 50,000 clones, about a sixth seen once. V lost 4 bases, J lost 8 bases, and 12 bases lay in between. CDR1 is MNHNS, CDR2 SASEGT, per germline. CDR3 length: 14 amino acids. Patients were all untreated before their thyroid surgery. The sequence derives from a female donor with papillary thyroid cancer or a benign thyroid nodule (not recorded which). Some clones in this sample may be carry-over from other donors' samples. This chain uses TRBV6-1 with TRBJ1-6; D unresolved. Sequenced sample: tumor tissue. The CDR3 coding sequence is TGTGCCAGCAGTGCCTGGCCCGTTTATTCACCCCTCCACTTT. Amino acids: CASSAWPVYSPLHF.